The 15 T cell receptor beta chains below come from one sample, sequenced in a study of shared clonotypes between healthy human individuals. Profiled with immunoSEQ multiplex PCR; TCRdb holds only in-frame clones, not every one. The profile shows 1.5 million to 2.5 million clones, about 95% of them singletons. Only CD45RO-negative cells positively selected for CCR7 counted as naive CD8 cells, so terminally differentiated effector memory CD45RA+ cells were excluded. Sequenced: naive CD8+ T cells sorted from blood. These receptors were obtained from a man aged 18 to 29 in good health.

CDR3 sequence: CASSSKDRGLYEQYF. In nucleotides, the CDR3 is TGTGCCAGCAGCTCAAAGGACAGGGGACTCTACGAGCAGTACTTC. This rearrangement joins TRBV7-3 to TRBJ2-7; 9 bases fit TRBD1. V lost 4 bases and J lost 3; bases outside the gene matches: 7. Germline lookup yields CDR1 SGHTA and CDR2 FQGTGA. The CDR3 sequence is 15 residues long.

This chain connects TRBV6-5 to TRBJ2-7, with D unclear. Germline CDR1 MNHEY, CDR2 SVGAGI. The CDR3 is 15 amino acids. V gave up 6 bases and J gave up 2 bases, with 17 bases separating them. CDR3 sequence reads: CASRDSVGSTYEQYF. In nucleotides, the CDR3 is TGTGCCAGCAGAGATTCAGTGGGGTCCACCTACGAGCAGTACTTC.

For the CDR3, the DNA is TGTGCCAGCAGCTTAAGCGGGGGGGCATACGGCCATGAGCAGTTCTTC. It codes for CASSLSGGAYGHEQFF. This sequence joins TRBV7-9 and TRBJ2-1; 10 bases are shared with TRBD2. Germline assignment: CDR1 SEHNR and CDR2 FQNEAQ (reference sequence). The junction had 9 bases not matched to a gene; V was cut back by 2 bases and J by 8 bases. The CDR3 has 16 amino acids.

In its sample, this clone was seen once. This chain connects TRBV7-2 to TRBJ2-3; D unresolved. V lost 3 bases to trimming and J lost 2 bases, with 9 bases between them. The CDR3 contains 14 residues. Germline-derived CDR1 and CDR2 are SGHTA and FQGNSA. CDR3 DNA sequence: TGTGCCAGCAGCTTTACTCTACACACAGATACGCAGTATTTT. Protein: CASSFTLHTDTQYF.

The CDR3 loop reads CASSLGTSASYQETQYF. The DNA for the CDR3 is TGCGCCAGCAGCCTCGGGACTAGCGCTTCGTACCAAGAGACCCAGTACTTC. The rearrangement joins TRBV4-3 to TRBJ2-5, with 10 bases identical to TRBD2. Germline CDR1 LGHNA, CDR2 YSLEER. The CDR3 runs 17 residues. V trimming: 4 bases; J trimming: 0 bases; junction bases outside the gene matches: 8.

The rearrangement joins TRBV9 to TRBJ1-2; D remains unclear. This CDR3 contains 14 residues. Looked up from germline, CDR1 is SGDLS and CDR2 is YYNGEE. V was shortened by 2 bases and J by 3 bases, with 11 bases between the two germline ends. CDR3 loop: CASSVEGDDYGYTF. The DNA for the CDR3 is TGTGCCAGCAGCGTGGAGGGTGATGACTATGGCTACACCTTC. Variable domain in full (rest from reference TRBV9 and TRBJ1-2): DSGVTQTPKHLITATGQRVTLRCSPRSGDLSVYWYQQSLDQGLQFLIQYYNGEERAKGNILERFSAQQFPDLHSELNLSSLELGDSALYFCASSVEGDDYGYTFGSGTRLTVV.

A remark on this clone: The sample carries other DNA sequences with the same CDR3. The CDR3 sequence: CASSLQGAYEQYF. CDR3 coding DNA: TGTGCCAGCAGCTTACAGGGGGCTTACGAGCAGTACTTC. The rearrangement joins TRBV7-9 to TRBJ2-7, with 8 bases matching TRBD1. After removal of 2 bases from V and 4 bases from J, the junction contained 1 base not matched to a gene. CDR1 is SEHNR, CDR2 FQNEAQ, per germline (reference sequence). The CDR3 length is 13 residues.

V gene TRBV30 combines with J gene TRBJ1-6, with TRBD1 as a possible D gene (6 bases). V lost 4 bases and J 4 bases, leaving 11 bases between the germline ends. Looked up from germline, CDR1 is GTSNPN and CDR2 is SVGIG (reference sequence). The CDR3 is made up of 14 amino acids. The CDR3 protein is CAWIIQGYNSPLHF. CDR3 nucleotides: TGTGCCTGGATCATCCAGGGGTATAATTCACCCCTCCACTTT.

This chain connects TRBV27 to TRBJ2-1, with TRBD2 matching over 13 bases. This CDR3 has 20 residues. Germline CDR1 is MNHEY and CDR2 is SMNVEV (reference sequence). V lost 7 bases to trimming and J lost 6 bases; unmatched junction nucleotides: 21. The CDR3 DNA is TGTGCCAGCACCCCTACAACCGAGCCGTGGACTAGCGGGGGACTCAATGAGCAGTTCTTC. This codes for CASTPTTEPWTSGGLNEQFF.

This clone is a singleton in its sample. The DNA of the CDR3 is TGTGCCAGCAGCTTAAAGCGGCTCTACTACGAGCAGTACTTC. Its translation: CASSLKRLYYEQYF. The chain combines TRBV11-2 with TRBJ2-7, with a possible D match to TRBD2 (5 bases). The CDR3 is made up of 14 amino acids. V lost 2 bases and J 3 bases, leaving 11 bases between the germline ends. CDR1 and CDR2 (germline): SGHAT, FQNNGV.

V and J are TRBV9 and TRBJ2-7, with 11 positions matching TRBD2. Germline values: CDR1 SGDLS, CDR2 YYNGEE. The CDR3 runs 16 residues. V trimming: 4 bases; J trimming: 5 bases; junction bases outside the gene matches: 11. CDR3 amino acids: CASSSGLAGLIHEQYF. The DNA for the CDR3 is TGTGCCAGCAGCTCCGGACTAGCGGGTTTGATCCACGAGCAGTACTTC. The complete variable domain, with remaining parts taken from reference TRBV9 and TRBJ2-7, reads DSGVTQTPKHLITATGQRVTLRCSPRSGDLSVYWYQQSLDQGLQFLIQYYNGEERAKGNILERFSAQQFPDLHSELNLSSLELGDSALYFCASSSGLAGLIHEQYFGPGTRLTVT.

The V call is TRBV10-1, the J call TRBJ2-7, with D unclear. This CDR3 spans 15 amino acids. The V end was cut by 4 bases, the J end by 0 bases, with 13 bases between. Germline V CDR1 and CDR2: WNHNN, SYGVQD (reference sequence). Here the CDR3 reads CASSGVGSDSYEQYF. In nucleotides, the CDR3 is TGCGCCAGCAGTGGGGTCGGTTCCGACTCCTACGAGCAGTACTTC.

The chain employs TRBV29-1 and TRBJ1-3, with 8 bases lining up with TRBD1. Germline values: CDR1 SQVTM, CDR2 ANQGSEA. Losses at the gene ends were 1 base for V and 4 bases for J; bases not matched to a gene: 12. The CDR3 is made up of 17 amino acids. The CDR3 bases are TGCAGCGTTGAAGGGACAGGGAGAGATAATAACGGAAACACCATATATTTT. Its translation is CSVEGTGRDNNGNTIYF.

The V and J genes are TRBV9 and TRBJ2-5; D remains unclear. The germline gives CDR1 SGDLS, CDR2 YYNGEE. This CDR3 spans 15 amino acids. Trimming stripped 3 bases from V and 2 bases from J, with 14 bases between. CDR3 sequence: CASSASGATQETQYF. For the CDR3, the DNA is TGTGCCAGCAGCGCCTCAGGAGCCACACAAGAGACCCAGTACTTC.

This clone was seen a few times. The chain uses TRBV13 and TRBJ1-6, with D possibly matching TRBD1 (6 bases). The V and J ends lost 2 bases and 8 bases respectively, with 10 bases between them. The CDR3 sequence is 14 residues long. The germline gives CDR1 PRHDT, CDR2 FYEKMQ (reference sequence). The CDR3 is CASSLMGADSPLHF. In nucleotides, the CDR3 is TGTGCCAGCAGCTTAATGGGGGCGGATTCACCCCTCCACTTT.